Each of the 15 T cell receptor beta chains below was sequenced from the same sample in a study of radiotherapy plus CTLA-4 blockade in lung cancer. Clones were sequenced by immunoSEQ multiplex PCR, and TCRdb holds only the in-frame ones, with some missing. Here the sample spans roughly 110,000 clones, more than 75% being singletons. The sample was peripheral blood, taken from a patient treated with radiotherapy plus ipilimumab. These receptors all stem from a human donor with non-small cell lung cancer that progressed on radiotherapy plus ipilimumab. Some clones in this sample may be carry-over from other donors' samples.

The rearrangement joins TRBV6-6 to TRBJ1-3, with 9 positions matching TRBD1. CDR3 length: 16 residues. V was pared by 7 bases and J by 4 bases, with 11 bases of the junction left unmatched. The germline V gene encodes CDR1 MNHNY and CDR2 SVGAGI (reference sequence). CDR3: CASTDRGIEGGNTIYF. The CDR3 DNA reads TGTGCCAGCACCGACAGGGGGATCGAAGGGGGAAACACCATATATTTT.

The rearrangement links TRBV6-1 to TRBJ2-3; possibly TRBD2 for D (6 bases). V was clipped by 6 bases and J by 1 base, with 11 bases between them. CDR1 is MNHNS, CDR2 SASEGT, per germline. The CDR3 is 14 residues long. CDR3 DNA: TGTGCCAGCAGCGTCGGGGAGGGCACAGATACGCAGTATTTT. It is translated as CASSVGEGTDTQYF.

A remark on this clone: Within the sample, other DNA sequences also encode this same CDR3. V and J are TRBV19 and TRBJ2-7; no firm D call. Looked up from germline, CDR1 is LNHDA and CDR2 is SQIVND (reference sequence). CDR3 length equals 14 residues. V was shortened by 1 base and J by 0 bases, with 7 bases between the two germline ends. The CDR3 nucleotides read TGTGCCAGTAGTATAGTCGGCAGCTCCTACGAGCAGTACTTC. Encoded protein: CASSIVGSSYEQYF. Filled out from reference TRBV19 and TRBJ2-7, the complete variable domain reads DGGITQSPKYLFRKEGQNVTLSCEQNLNHDAMYWYRQDPGQGLRLIYYSQIVNDFQKGDIAEGYSVSREKKESFPLTVTSAQKNPTAFYLCASSIVGSSYEQYFGPGTRLTVT.

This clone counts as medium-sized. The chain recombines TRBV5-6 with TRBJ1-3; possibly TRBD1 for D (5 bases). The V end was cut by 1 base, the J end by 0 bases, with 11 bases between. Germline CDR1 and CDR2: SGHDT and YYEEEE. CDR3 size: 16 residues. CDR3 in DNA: TGTGCCAGCAGCTTGCCGGCCGACAGCTCTGGAAACACCATATATTTT. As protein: CASSLPADSSGNTIYF.

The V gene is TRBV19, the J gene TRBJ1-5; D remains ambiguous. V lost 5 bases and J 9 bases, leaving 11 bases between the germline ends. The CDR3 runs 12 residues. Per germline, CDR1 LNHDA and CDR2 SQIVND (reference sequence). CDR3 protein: CASSPLKRPQHF. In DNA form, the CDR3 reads TGTGCCAGTAGTCCTTTAAAGAGGCCCCAGCATTTT. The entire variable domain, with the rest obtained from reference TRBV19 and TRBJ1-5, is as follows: DGGITQSPKYLFRKEGQNVTLSCEQNLNHDAMYWYRQDPGQGLRLIYYSQIVNDFQKGDIAEGYSVSREKKESFPLTVTSAQKNPTAFYLCASSPLKRPQHFGDGTRLSIL.

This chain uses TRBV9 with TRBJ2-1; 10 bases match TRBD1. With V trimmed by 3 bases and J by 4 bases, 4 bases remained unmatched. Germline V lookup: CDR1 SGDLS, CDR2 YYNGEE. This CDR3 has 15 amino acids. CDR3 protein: CASSARQGAYNEQFF. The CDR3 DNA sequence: TGTGCCAGCAGCGCCCGACAGGGGGCATACAATGAGCAGTTCTTC.

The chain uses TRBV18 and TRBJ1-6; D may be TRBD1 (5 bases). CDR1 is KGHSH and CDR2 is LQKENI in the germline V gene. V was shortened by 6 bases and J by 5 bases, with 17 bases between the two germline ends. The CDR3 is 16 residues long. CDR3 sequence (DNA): TGTGCCAGCTCTGAACAGGTTCAGCTGAATAATTCACCCCTCCACTTT. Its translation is CASSEQVQLNNSPLHF.

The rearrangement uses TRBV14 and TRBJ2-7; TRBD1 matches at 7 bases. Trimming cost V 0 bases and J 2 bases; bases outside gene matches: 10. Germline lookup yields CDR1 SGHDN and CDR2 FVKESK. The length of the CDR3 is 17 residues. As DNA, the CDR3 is TGTGCCAGCAGCCAAGACCCGACAGGGAACCTTCCCTACGAGCAGTACTTC. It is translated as CASSQDPTGNLPYEQYF. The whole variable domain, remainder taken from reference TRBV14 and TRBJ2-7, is EAGVTQFPSHSVIEKGQTVTLRCDPISGHDNLYWYRRVMGKEIKFLLHFVKESKQDESGMPNNRFLAERTGGTYSTLKVQPAELEDSGVYFCASSQDPTGNLPYEQYFGPGTRLTVT.

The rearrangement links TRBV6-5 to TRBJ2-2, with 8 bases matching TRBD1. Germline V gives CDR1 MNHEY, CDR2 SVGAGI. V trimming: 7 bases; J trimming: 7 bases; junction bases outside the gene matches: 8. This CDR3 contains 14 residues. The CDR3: CASTEPGGGGELFF. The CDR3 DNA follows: TGTGCCAGCACAGAACCAGGGGGCGGCGGGGAGCTGTTTTTT.

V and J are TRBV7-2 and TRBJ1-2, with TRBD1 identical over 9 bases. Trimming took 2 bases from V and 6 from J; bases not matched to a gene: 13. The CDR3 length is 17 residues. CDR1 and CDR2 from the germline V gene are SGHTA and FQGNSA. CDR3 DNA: TGTGCCAGCAGCTTACATTCTACAGGGGGCGCAGTCAATGGCTACACCTTC. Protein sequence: CASSLHSTGGAVNGYTF.

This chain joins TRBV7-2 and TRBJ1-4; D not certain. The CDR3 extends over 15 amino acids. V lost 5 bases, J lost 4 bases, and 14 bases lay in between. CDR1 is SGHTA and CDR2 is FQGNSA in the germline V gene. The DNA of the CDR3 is TGTGCCAGCAGCCCCAGAGGCGGGTATAATGAAAAACTGTTTTTT. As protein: CASSPRGGYNEKLFF.

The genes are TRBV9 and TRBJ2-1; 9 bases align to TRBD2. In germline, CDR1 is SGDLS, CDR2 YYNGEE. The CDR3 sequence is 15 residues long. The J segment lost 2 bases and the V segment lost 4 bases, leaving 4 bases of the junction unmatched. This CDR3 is CASSPSSGTYNEQFF. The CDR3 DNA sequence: TGTGCCAGCAGCCCTTCTAGCGGGACCTACAATGAGCAGTTCTTC.

The CDR3 nucleotides are TGTGCCAGTAGTATAGGGCGGGAGAACACTGAAGCTTTCTTT. It yields the protein CASSIGRENTEAFF. The chain has TRBV19 and TRBJ1-1; D is ambiguous. This CDR3 region has 14 residues. Trimming stripped 1 base from V and 1 base from J, with 7 bases between. CDR1 is LNHDA, CDR2 SQIVND, per germline (reference sequence). Full variable domain (missing parts from reference TRBV19 and TRBJ1-1): DGGITQSPKYLFRKEGQNVTLSCEQNLNHDAMYWYRQDPGQGLRLIYYSQIVNDFQKGDIAEGYSVSREKKESFPLTVTSAQKNPTAFYLCASSIGRENTEAFFGQGTRLTVV.

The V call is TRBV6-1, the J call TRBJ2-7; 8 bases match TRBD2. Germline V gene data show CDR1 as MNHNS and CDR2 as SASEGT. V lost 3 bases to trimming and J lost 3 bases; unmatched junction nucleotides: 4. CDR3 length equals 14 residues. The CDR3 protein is CASSESLAGYEQYF. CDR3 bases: TGTGCCAGCAGTGAGAGTCTAGCGGGCTACGAGCAGTACTTC.

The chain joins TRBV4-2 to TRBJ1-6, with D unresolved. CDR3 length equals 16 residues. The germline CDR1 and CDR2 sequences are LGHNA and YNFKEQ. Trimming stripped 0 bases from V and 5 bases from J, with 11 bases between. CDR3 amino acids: CASSQDFVRNNSPLHF. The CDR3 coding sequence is TGTGCCAGCAGCCAAGACTTCGTCAGGAATAATTCACCCCTCCACTTT.